This TCR beta chain was sequenced in a study of T-cell reconstitution after alpha-beta-depleted transplantation in children. This clonotype was found a few times. The CDR3 is made up of 16 amino acids. Germline V gives CDR1 DFQATT, CDR2 SNEGSKA (reference sequence). Trimming took 5 bases from V and 6 from J; bases not matched to a gene: 11. The TCRbeta library incorporated unique molecular identifiers. TCRdb fed the PCR reads into MiXCR, producing one record per CDR3 protein. The sample carries approximately 510,000 distinct CDR3 sequences, about 16% recorded once. Here the sequenced sample was PBMCs from the stem cell graft donor, taken from the stem cell graft. This rearrangement joins TRBV20-1 to TRBJ2-3; TRBD2 matches 13 bases. The receptor was isolated from a human donor who donated a stem cell graft to a child with acute lymphoblastic leukemia. CDR3: CSAPLGLAGEWDTQYF. As DNA, the CDR3 is TGCAGTGCTCCTCTTGGACTAGCGGGAGAGTGGGATACGCAGTATTTT.